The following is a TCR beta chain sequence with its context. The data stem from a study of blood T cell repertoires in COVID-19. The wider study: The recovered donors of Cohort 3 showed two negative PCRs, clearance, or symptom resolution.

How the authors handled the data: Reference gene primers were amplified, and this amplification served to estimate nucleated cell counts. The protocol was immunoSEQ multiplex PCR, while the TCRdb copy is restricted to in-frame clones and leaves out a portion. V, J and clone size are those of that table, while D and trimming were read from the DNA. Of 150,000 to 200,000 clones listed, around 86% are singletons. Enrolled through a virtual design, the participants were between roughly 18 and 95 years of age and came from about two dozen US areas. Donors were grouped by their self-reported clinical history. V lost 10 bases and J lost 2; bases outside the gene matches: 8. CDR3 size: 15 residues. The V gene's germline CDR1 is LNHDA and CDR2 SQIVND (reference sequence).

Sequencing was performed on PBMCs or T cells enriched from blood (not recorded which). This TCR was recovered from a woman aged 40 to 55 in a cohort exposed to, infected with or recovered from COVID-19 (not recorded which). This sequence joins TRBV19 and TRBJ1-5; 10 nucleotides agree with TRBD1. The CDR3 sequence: CATTSGTGGNQPQHF. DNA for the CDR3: TGTGCCACAACCTCAGGGACAGGGGGCAATCAGCCCCAGCATTTT.